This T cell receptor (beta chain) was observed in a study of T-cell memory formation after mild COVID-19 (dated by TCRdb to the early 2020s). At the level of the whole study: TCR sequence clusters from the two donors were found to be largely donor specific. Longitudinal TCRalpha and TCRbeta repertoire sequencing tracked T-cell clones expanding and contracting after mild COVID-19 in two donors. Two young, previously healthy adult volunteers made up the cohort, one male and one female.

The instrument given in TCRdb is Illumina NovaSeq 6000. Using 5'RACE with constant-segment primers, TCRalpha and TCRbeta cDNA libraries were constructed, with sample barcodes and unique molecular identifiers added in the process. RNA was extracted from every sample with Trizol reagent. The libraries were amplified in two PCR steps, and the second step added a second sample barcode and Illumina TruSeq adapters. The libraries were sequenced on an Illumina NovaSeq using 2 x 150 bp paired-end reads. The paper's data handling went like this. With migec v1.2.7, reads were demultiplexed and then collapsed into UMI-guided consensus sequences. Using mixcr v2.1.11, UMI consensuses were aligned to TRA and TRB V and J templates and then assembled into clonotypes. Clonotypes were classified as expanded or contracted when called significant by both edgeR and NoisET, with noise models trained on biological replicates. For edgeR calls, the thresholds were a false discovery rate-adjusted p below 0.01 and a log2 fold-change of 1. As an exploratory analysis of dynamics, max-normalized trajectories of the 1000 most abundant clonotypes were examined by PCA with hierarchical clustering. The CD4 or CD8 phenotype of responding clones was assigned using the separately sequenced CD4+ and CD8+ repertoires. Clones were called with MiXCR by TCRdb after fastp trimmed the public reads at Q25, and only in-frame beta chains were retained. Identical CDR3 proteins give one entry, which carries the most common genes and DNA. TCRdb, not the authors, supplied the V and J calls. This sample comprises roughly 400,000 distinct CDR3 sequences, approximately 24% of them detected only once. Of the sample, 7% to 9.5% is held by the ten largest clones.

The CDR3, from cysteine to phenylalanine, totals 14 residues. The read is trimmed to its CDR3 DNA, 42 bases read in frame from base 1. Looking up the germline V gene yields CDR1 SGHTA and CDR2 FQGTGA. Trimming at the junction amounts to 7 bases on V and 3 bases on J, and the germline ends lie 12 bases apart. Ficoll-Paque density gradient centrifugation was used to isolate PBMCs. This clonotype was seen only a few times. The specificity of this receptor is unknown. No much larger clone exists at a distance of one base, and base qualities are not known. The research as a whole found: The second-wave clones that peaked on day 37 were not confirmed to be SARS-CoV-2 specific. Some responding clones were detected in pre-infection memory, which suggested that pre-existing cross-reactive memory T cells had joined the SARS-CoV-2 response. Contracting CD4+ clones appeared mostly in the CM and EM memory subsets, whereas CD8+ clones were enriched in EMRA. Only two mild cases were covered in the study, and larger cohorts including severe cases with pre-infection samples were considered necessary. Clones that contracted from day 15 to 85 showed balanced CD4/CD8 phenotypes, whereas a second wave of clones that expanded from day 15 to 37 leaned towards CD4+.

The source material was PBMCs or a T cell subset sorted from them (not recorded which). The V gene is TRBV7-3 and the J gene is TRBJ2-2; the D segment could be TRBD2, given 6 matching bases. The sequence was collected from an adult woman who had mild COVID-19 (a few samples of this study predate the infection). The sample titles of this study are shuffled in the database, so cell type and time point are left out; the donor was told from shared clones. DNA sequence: TGTGCCAGCACCCTAGCGAAGGACACCGGGGAGCTGTTTTTT. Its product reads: CASTLAKDTGELFF.